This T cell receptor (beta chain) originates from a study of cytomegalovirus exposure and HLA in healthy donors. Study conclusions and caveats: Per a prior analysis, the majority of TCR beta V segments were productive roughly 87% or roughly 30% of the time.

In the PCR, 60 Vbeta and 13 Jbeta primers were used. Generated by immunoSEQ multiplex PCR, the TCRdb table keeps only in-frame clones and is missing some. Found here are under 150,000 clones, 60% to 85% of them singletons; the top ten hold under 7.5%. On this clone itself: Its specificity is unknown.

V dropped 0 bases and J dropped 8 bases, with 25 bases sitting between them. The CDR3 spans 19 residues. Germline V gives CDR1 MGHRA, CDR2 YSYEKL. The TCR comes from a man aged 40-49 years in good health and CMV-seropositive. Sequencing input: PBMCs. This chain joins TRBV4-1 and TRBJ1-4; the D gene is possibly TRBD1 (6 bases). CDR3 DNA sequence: TGCGCCAGCAGCCAAGACCGGCCTAGGGGAACAGGGAGTGGGGAAAAACTGTTTTTT. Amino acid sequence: CASSQDRPRGTGSGEKLFF.